This TCR beta chain was found in a study of blood T cell repertoires in COVID-19. Study background: Researchers got acute and convalescent COVID-19 samples from the United States, Italy and Spain. From T cells, B-cell-depleted T cells, or PBMCs came the material, which was cDNA or gDNA.

While infection was still active, Seattle patients were enrolled and then followed longitudinally. Per the original methods: Amplification of reference gene primers was used by the study to estimate nucleated cell counts. The assay was immunoSEQ multiplex PCR, and TCRdb's table has in-frame clones only and misses some. V and J calls and clone size come straight from that table; D and trimming were deduced from the DNA. This sample has around 55,000 clones; approximately 90% occur once, and the top ten carry more than 3%. This TCR was sampled from a middle-aged man with COVID-19, enrolled during active disease. The sequencing input was peripheral blood.

The CDR3 is CASSLGRVQPQHF. CDR3 sequence (DNA): TGTGCCAGCAGTTTAGGCAGGGTTCAGCCCCAGCATTTT. The chain uses TRBV28 and TRBJ1-5, with D possibly matching TRBD1 (5 bases). Germline CDR1 and CDR2: MDHEN and SYDVKM. V gave up 2 bases and J gave up 6 bases, with 8 bases separating them. CDR3 length: 13 amino acids.